This record covers a single TCR beta chain. As yet, its antigen is unknown. Trimming removed 3 bases from V and 5 bases from J, with 12 bases in between. Germline V gene data show CDR1 as SGHTA and CDR2 as FQGNSA. The CDR3 totals 14 residues. This entry is derived from a study of T cell repertoires in cytomegalovirus infection. Study-level results: Identification of carriers of CMV plus the relevant HLA was performed using cumulative public TCR beta family frequency.

MiXCR was run by TCRdb on the reads, yielding one entry per CDR3 protein. The sample holds hundreds of thousands of distinct CDR3 sequences, roughly 31% seen once. The V and J genes are TRBV7-2 and TRBJ2-3; perhaps TRBD1 as D (5 bases). Sequences were derived from cultured CD8+ T cells from PBMCs, sampled from culture after CMV antigen stimulation. This receptor was identified in a human donor in good health (CMV status not recorded). Some clones in this sample may be carry-over from other donors' samples. CDR3 DNA sequence: TGTGCCAGCAGCTTGGGTACCAGGGAAGATACGCAGTATTTT. Translation: CASSLGTREDTQYF.